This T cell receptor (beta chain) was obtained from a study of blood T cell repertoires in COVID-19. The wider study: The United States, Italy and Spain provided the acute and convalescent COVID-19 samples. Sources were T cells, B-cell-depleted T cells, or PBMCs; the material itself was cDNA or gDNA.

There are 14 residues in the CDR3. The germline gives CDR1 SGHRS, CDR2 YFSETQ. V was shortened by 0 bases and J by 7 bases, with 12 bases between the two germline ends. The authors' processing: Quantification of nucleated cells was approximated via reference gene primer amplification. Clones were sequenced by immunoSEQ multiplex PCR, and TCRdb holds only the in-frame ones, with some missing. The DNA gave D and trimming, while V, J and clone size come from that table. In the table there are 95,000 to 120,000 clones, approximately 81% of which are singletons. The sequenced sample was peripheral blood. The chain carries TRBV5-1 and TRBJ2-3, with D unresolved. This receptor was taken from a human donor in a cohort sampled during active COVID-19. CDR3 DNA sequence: TGCGCCAGCAGCTTGGCTGCTAGTCCCTATACGCAGTATTTT. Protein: CASSLAASPYTQYF.